This TCR beta chain appears in the sequencing data of a study of T-cell reconstitution after alpha-beta-depleted transplantation in children. The sample holds a few counts of this clonotype. The CDR3 contains 17 residues. The V gene lost 0 bases and the J gene lost 2 bases, with 15 bases spanning the gap. Germline CDR1 and CDR2: MNHNS and SASEGT. Unique molecular identifiers tagged the TCRbeta library. TCRdb passed the PCR reads through MiXCR, listing each CDR3 protein once. The table records 500,000 to 600,000 distinct CDR3 sequences, approximately 16% of them present only once. The chain joins TRBV6-1 to TRBJ2-3, with D possibly being TRBD2 (5 bases). The source material was PBMCs from the stem cell graft donor, sampled from the stem cell graft. This receptor was identified in a human donor who donated a stem cell graft to a child with acute lymphoblastic leukemia. CDR3 nucleotides: TGTGCCAGCAGTGAAGCCGGAGACTACCCAGTCACAGATACGCAGTATTTT. Translated, it gives CASSEAGDYPVTDTQYF.